This TCR beta chain came from a study of T cell responses to AZD1222 COVID-19 vaccine. Findings and caveats of the study: At study baseline, merely about 6 AZD1222 recipients were seropositive. Repertoire sampling happened only post peak T cell response. Clonal diversity was possibly underestimated, and white British individuals and females predominated among donors.

The CDR3 spans 14 residues. A word on this clone: Its antigen remains unidentified.

The repertoire was sequenced with immunoSEQ multiplex PCR; TCRdb's copy has only in-frame clones and lacks some. The repertoire holds roughly 15,000 clones, about three quarters seen once, with over 12% in the top ten. V is TRBV1 and J is TRBJ2-7; the table's D call TRBD1 went unverified against the DNA. TRBV1 counts as a pseudogene. The specimen was peripheral blood, collected 28 days after the second AZD1222 dose. The sequence was collected from an adult who received the AZD1222 COVID-19 vaccine. DNA for the CDR3: TGCACCAGCAGCCCAGCCGACACTGATCGAGAGCAGTACTTC. It encodes CTSSPADTDREQYF.